Presented here are 22 T cell receptor beta chains from one specimen sequenced in a study of blood T cell repertoires in COVID-19. Clones were read by immunoSEQ multiplex PCR, and TCRdb kept only the in-frame ones, dropping some. The top ten hold 5.5% to 8% of the sample, which has 200,000 to 300,000 clones, about 86% seen once. Input material: peripheral blood. Receptors were obtained from a man aged 55 to 70 with acute or convalescent COVID-19.

The V gene is TRBV27, the J gene TRBJ2-7, with 7 nucleotides matching TRBD1. V shed 8 bases, J shed 3 bases, and the junction held 13 bases outside the gene matches. Per the germline V gene, CDR1 is MNHEY and CDR2 is SMNVEV (reference sequence). CDR3 length equals 15 residues. Here the CDR3 DNA reads TGTGCCAGCCGCGTTACAGGGGCCGTTGGCTACGAGCAGTACTTC. It yields the protein CASRVTGAVGYEQYF.

The chain combines TRBV7-9 with TRBJ1-5, with 8 nucleotides matching TRBD1. Germline V lookup: CDR1 SEHNR, CDR2 FQNEAQ (reference sequence). This CDR3 comprises 15 residues. Trimming took 5 bases from V and 1 from J; bases not matched to a gene: 4. The DNA for the CDR3 is TGTGCCAGCAGCCCAAGGACAGGGAGCAATCAGCCCCAGCATTTT. Translating gives CASSPRTGSNQPQHF.

This chain uses TRBV27 with TRBJ2-2, with D possibly matching TRBD2 (5 bases). V was cut by 5 bases and J by 4 bases, with 17 bases left in between. CDR1 MNHEY and CDR2 SMNVEV come from the germline V gene (reference sequence). CDR3 length equals 16 residues. In DNA, the CDR3 is TGTGCCAGCAGTCCCGGTCTCCCGGCGGGCACCGGGGAGCTGTTTTTT. As protein: CASSPGLPAGTGELFF.

J is TRBJ2-1 and V is TRBV2; TRBD2 matches 10 bases. Germline V lookup: CDR1 SNHLY, CDR2 FYNNEI. The CDR3 is 15 residues long. V trimming: 9 bases; J trimming: 4 bases; junction bases outside the gene matches: 9. The CDR3 reads CASHRGTSEYNEQFF. CDR3 bases: TGTGCCAGTCACCGGGGGACTAGCGAATACAATGAGCAGTTCTTC.

V is TRBV6-5 and J is TRBJ1-2; D is perhaps TRBD1 (6 bases). The CDR3 length is 15 residues. Germline V gene data show CDR1 as MNHEY and CDR2 as SVGAGI. The V and J ends lost 4 bases and 6 bases respectively, with 18 bases between them. The CDR3 nucleotides read TGTGCCAGCAGTTCTAACAGGGTCGCCCTCGATGGCTACACCTTC. This codes for CASSSNRVALDGYTF.

This sequence joins TRBV29-1 and TRBJ1-2; TRBD1 is a possible D gene (5 bases). Germline V gene data show CDR1 as SQVTM and CDR2 as ANQGSEA. The CDR3 sequence is 15 residues long. Between the trimmed V and J ends, which lost 1 base and 4 bases, there was a span of 16 bases. For the CDR3, the DNA is TGCAGCGTTGAAGGGGACTTGGTCCGTGGCTATGGCTACACCTTC. It yields the protein CSVEGDLVRGYGYTF.

The rearrangement links TRBV5-4 to TRBJ1-2; TRBD1 agrees at 7 bases. Per the germline V gene, CDR1 is SGHNT and CDR2 is YYREEE (reference sequence). J gave up 4 bases and V 1 base, and 7 bases lay outside the gene matches. The length of the CDR3 is 15 residues. In nucleotides, the CDR3 is TGTGCCAGCAGCTTGTACTCCCGGGACAGCTATGGCTACACCTTC. Translated, it gives CASSLYSRDSYGYTF.

The chain links TRBV24-1 to TRBJ2-3, with 8 bases matching TRBD1. V shed 4 bases and J 6 bases; nucleotides not matched to a gene: 14. The CDR3 covers 17 residues. Germline-derived CDR1 and CDR2 are KGHDR and SFDVKD. This chain's CDR3 is CATSDLGQGNVEDTQYF. Here the CDR3 DNA reads TGTGCCACCAGTGACCTTGGACAGGGCAATGTTGAGGATACGCAGTATTTT.

This chain links TRBV27 with TRBJ2-7, with TRBD2 as a possible D gene (5 bases). The CDR3 is 15 residues long. V shed 5 bases and J shed 3 bases, with 17 bases lying between them. CDR1 MNHEY and CDR2 SMNVEV come from the germline V gene (reference sequence). CDR3 amino acids: CASSRPEGGNYEQYF. In nucleotides, the CDR3 is TGTGCCAGCAGTCGACCCGAGGGTGGGAACTACGAGCAGTACTTC.

J is TRBJ1-2 and V is TRBV6-1; D is ambiguous. Germline V gene data show CDR1 as MNHNS and CDR2 as SASEGT. CDR3 size: 15 residues. V lost 3 bases to trimming and J lost 2 bases, with 13 bases between them. The CDR3 here is CASSDLFSTNYGYTF. The CDR3 DNA is TGTGCCAGCAGTGATCTGTTTAGCACAAACTATGGCTACACCTTC.

This clone was detected only once. The chain's CDR3 is CASSLGQGTGVNEQFF. The CDR3 DNA reads TGTGCCAGCAGCTTGGGTCAAGGGACAGGGGTGAATGAGCAGTTCTTC. The rearrangement links TRBV7-2 to TRBJ2-1; 10 nucleotides match TRBD1. After removal of 3 bases from V and 7 bases from J, the junction contained 9 bases not matched to a gene. CDR1 SGHTA and CDR2 FQGNSA come from the germline V gene. This CDR3 spans 16 amino acids.

The V and J genes are TRBV10-3 and TRBJ2-3, with 10 bases identical to TRBD2. Germline trimming cut 2 bases from V and 4 bases from J; bases unmatched to any gene: 3. The CDR3 totals 15 residues. Per the germline V gene, CDR1 is ENHRY and CDR2 is SYGVKD. The CDR3 coding sequence is TGTGCCATCAGTGAGATAGCGGGAGGCCCAGATACGCAGTATTTT. Protein sequence: CAISEIAGGPDTQYF.

The chain employs TRBV11-1 and TRBJ1-1; D might be TRBD1 (5 bases). V was cut by 2 bases and J by 4 bases, with 14 bases left in between. From germline, CDR1 is SGHAT and CDR2 FQDESV (reference sequence). This CDR3 spans 15 amino acids. CDR3 sequence: CASSLKFQGITEAFF. CDR3 coding DNA: TGTGCCAGCAGCTTAAAGTTCCAGGGTATCACTGAAGCTTTCTTT.

This chain links TRBV4-2 with TRBJ2-7; 7 bases line up with TRBD1. The germline gives CDR1 LGHNA, CDR2 YNFKEQ. This CDR3 has 14 residues. The V gene end was trimmed by 0 bases and the J gene end by 2 bases; junction bases not matched to a gene: 1. Here the CDR3 reads CASSQEQGTYEQYF. CDR3 bases: TGTGCCAGCAGCCAAGAACAGGGGACCTACGAGCAGTACTTC.

The rearrangement links TRBV9 to TRBJ1-6; 7 bases map to TRBD1. Germline-derived CDR1 and CDR2 are SGDLS and YYNGEE. CDR3 length equals 16 residues. J lost 2 bases, V lost 5 bases, and 7 bases had no gene match. CDR3 DNA: TGTGCCAGCAGTCCAACAACAGGGGCCTATAATTCACCCCTCCACTTT. Translation: CASSPTTGAYNSPLHF.

The chain has TRBV12-5 and TRBJ1-5; D unresolved. V lost 2 bases and J lost 0, with 5 bases in between. Germline V gene data show CDR1 as LGHNT and CDR2 as FRNRAP. The CDR3 consists of 14 residues. The CDR3 DNA sequence: TGTGCTAGTGGTTTGACTGATAGCAATCAGCCCCAGCATTTT. Amino acids: CASGLTDSNQPQHF. The full variable domain, in which reference TRBV12-5 and TRBJ1-5 provide the parts outside the CDR3, is DARVTQTPRHKVTEMGQEVTMRCQPILGHNTVFWYRQTMMQGLELLAYFRNRAPLDDSGMPKDRFSAEMPDATLATLKIQPSEPRDSAVYFCASGLTDSNQPQHFGDGTRLSIL.

This chain connects TRBV14 to TRBJ2-2; D gene unclear. Germline CDR1 and CDR2: SGHDN and FVKESK. V gave up 3 bases and J gave up 4 bases, with 9 bases separating them. The CDR3 spans 14 residues. Written as DNA, the CDR3 is TGTGCCAGCAGCCAGGCATACCCCACCGGGGAGCTGTTTTTT. Translating it yields CASSQAYPTGELFF. Complete variable domain (other parts from reference TRBV14 and TRBJ2-2): EAGVTQFPSHSVIEKGQTVTLRCDPISGHDNLYWYRRVMGKEIKFLLHFVKESKQDESGMPNNRFLAERTGGTYSTLKVQPAELEDSGVYFCASSQAYPTGELFFGEGSRLTVL.

This clone showed up just a few times. The gene calls are TRBV19 and TRBJ2-7, with a weak D call TRBD2 (6 bases). This CDR3 region has 13 residues. V was clipped by 7 bases and J by 1 base, with 11 bases between them. Germline V gene lookup returns CDR1 LNHDA and CDR2 SQIVND (reference sequence). The CDR3 sequence is CASKSGSSYEQYF. Written as DNA, the CDR3 is TGTGCCAGTAAAAGCGGGTCGTCCTACGAGCAGTACTTC.

The chain recombines TRBV7-9 with TRBJ2-1, with 13 positions matching TRBD2. The CDR3 loop spans 16 amino acids. CDR1 SEHNR and CDR2 FQNEAQ come from the germline V gene (reference sequence). V shed 5 bases, J shed 8 bases, and the junction held 9 bases outside the gene matches. As DNA, the CDR3 is TGTGCCAGCAGCCCCTGGACTAGCGGGAGTAGGGATGAGCAGTTCTTC. Its translation is CASSPWTSGSRDEQFF.

The chain combines TRBV7-9 with TRBJ1-5; unclear D gene. V was clipped by 5 bases and J by 7 bases, with 12 bases between them. This CDR3 spans 13 amino acids. Germline CDR1 and CDR2: SEHNR and FQNEAQ (reference sequence). The CDR3 sequence: CASSPLGGQPQHF. The DNA for the CDR3 is TGTGCCAGCAGCCCCCTTGGCGGACAGCCCCAGCATTTT.

This clone was observed a few times. The chain combines TRBV7-2 with TRBJ1-2, with D hard to call. Trimming removed 2 bases at V and 6 bases at J, with 13 bases between. Germline assignment: CDR1 SGHTA and CDR2 FQGNSA. The CDR3 is 14 amino acids. CDR3 loop: CASSLRQEDDGYTF. CDR3 sequence (DNA): TGTGCCAGCAGCTTAAGGCAGGAAGACGATGGCTACACCTTC.

To note about this clone: A read error may account for a junction end that differs from germline. The chain carries TRBV5-4 and TRBJ2-6; possible D gene TRBD2, 6 bases. From germline, CDR1 is SGHNT and CDR2 YYREEE (reference sequence). The CDR3 length is 17 residues. CDR3 sequence (DNA): TGTGCCACCAGCTCCGGGGGAGGACCCTCTGGGGCCAACGTCCTGACTTTC. Its protein is CATSSGGGPSGANVLTF. The variable domain in full, with the rest retrieved from reference TRBV5-4 and TRBJ2-6, is ETGVTQSPTHLIKTRGQQVTLRCSSQSGHNTVSWYQQALGQGPQFIFQYYREEENGRGNFPPRFSGLQFPNYSSELNVNALELDDSALYLCATSSGGGPSGANVLTFGAGSRLTVL.